This is a list of T cell receptor beta chains from one sample in a study of cytomegalovirus exposure and HLA in healthy donors. Assay used: immunoSEQ multiplex PCR; TCRdb lists only in-frame clones, some missing. Among 150,000 to 200,000 clones listed, roughly four fifths were seen once. Sequencing used PBMCs. The receptor set was obtained from a woman under 30 in good health and CMV-seronegative. Both conserved end residues are part of each CDR3. D genes are given only for firm matches. The size field is filled for only some rows; it gives once, few, many or a size class.

V: TRBV5-5
size: -
D: TRBD2
J: TRBJ2-5
DNA: TGTGCCAGCAGCCGAAAAGGGACTAGCGGGAGGGAGACCCAGTACTTC
CDR3: CASSRKGTSGRETQYF

V: TRBV12-5
size: -
D: -
J: TRBJ2-6
DNA: TGTGCTAGTGGTTTCTTGTCAGGCGCCCTCTCTGGGGCCAACGTCCTGACTTTC
CDR3: CASGFLSGALSGANVLTF

V: TRBV7-8
size: -
D: TRBD1
J: TRBJ2-2
DNA: TGTGCCAGCAGCACCACCGACAGGGGGCTAACGTTTGCCGGGGAGCTGTTTTTT
CDR3: CASSTTDRGLTFAGELFF

V: TRBV25-1
size: -
D: -
J: TRBJ1-1
DNA: TGTGCCAGCAGTGAATTAGGGAGCATGAACACTGAAGCTTTCTTT
CDR3: CASSELGSMNTEAFF

V: TRBV2
size: -
D: -
J: TRBJ1-1
DNA: TGTGCCAGCAGTGGGGACATGAACACTGAAGCTTTCTTT
CDR3: CASSGDMNTEAFF

V: TRBV19
size: -
D: -
J: TRBJ2-7
DNA: TGTGCCAGTAGTAAGCAGGGCTACGAGCAGTACTTC
CDR3: CASSKQGYEQYF

V: TRBV15
size: -
D: -
J: TRBJ2-7
DNA: TGTGCCACCAGCAGAGATTACGGGTCAGGGGTATACGAGCAGTACTTC
CDR3: CATSRDYGSGVYEQYF

V: TRBV5-1
size: -
D: TRBD1
J: TRBJ2-6
DNA: TGCGCCAGCAGCGGGGGACAGGGGGCGATCTCTGGGGCCAACGTCCTGACTTTC
CDR3: CASSGGQGAISGANVLTF

V: TRBV19
size: -
D: TRBD1
J: TRBJ1-2
DNA: TGTGCCAGTAGTACCTCGACAGGGCAGGGCTATGGCTACACCTTC
CDR3: CASSTSTGQGYGYTF

V: TRBV27
size: -
D: TRBD1
J: TRBJ1-2
DNA: TGTGCCAGCAGCTACCTTGGACAGGGGGGATATGGCTACACCTTC
CDR3: CASSYLGQGGYGYTF

V: TRBV19
size: -
D: TRBD1
J: TRBJ1-1
DNA: TGTGCCAGCTATTTACCCGACAGGGTGAACACTGAAGCTTTCTTT
CDR3: CASYLPDRVNTEAFF

V: TRBV5-1
size: -
D: TRBD1
J: TRBJ2-3
DNA: TGCGCCAGCAGCCCCGGACAGGGGGCAGATACGCAGTATTTT
CDR3: CASSPGQGADTQYF

V: TRBV27
size: -
D: -
J: TRBJ2-2
DNA: TGTGCCAGCAGTTTCGGAGAAGCCACCGGGGAGCTGTTTTTT
CDR3: CASSFGEATGELFF

V: TRBV5-1
size: few
D: TRBD1
J: TRBJ2-5
DNA: TGCGCCAGCAGCTCGGCGCCCCAGGGGGCAGGGGAGACCCAGTACTTC
CDR3: CASSSAPQGAGETQYF

V: TRBV30
size: -
D: -
J: TRBJ2-1
DNA: TGTGCCTGGACCCGCGGGTTTGCCTACAATGAGCAGTTCTTC
CDR3: CAWTRGFAYNEQFF

V: TRBV7-3
size: -
D: -
J: TRBJ1-3
DNA: TGTGCCAGCAGCCCTAACCTTGGAAACACCATATATTTT
CDR3: CASSPNLGNTIYF

V: TRBV7-9
size: few
D: TRBD2
J: TRBJ2-2
DNA: TGTGCCAGCAGCCCAGGGAGGGAGACAGAGAAGCTGTTTTTT
CDR3: CASSPGRETEKLFF

V: TRBV27
size: -
D: TRBD1
J: TRBJ1-2
DNA: TGTGCCAGCAGTTTCAAGGACAGGGGGTATGGCTACACCTTC
CDR3: CASSFKDRGYGYTF

V: TRBV7-9
size: -
D: -
J: TRBJ1-1
DNA: TGTGCCAGCAGCCCGAGTATTGAAGCTTTCTTT
CDR3: CASSPSIEAFF

V: TRBV27
size: -
D: -
J: TRBJ1-2
DNA: TGTGCCAGCAGTAACGGTGGACAGAACTATGGCTACACCTTC
CDR3: CASSNGGQNYGYTF

V: TRBV7-2
size: -
D: -
J: TRBJ1-5
DNA: TGTGCCAGCAGCTCCCGGGACAATCAGCCCCAGCATTTT
CDR3: CASSSRDNQPQHF

V: TRBV27
size: few
D: -
J: TRBJ1-3
DNA: TGTGCCAGCAGTTTAAGAGCCTCTGGAAACACCATATATTTT
CDR3: CASSLRASGNTIYF

V: TRBV9
size: -
D: -
J: TRBJ2-6
DNA: TGTGCCAGCACCGCAGGGGGGCGGATAGGCCGCTCTGGGGCCAACGTCCTGACTTTC
CDR3: CASTAGGRIGRSGANVLTF

V: TRBV5-1
size: -
D: TRBD2
J: TRBJ2-7
DNA: TGCGCCAGCAGCTTGGACCGGCAACGCGGGAGGGCCGGTGGAGAGCAGTACTTC
CDR3: CASSLDRQRGRAGGEQYF

V: TRBV19
size: -
D: -
J: TRBJ2-2
DNA: TGTGCCAGCAGACAGAACACCGGGGAGCTGTTTTTT
CDR3: CASRQNTGELFF

V: TRBV11-2
size: -
D: -
J: TRBJ1-3
DNA: TGTGCCAGCAGCCCGAGCGGGAGTCAAGGAAACACCATATATTTT
CDR3: CASSPSGSQGNTIYF

V: TRBV5-6
size: -
D: TRBD1
J: TRBJ1-4
DNA: TGTGCCAGCAGCTTGGGACAGGGAAGGGACGAAAAACTGTTTTTT
CDR3: CASSLGQGRDEKLFF

V: TRBV5-5
size: -
D: TRBD1
J: TRBJ2-7
DNA: TGTGCCAGCAGCTTGGGTAGGGGGACAGGGTTCCACGAGCAGTACTTC
CDR3: CASSLGRGTGFHEQYF

V: TRBV2
size: -
D: TRBD1
J: TRBJ1-4
DNA: TGTGCCAGCAGCAGACAGGGGGCAACTAATGAAAAACTGTTTTTT
CDR3: CASSRQGATNEKLFF

V: TRBV18
size: few
D: TRBD1
J: TRBJ1-1
DNA: TGTGCCAGCTCACCACCTCTACAGGGGACGACGGACACTGAAGCTTTCTTT
CDR3: CASSPPLQGTTDTEAFF

V: TRBV5-1
size: -
D: -
J: TRBJ2-6
DNA: TGCGCCAGCAGCTTGGATGGCAGGTGGTCTGGGGCCAACGTCCTGACTTTC
CDR3: CASSLDGRWSGANVLTF

V: TRBV19
size: -
D: -
J: TRBJ1-4
DNA: TGTGCCAGTAACCACCGGGACATCGAAAATGAAAAACTGTTTTTT
CDR3: CASNHRDIENEKLFF

V: TRBV4-1
size: -
D: TRBD1
J: TRBJ2-4
DNA: TGCGCCAGCAGCTACCGGACAGGGGGAAGGGACATTCAGTACTTC
CDR3: CASSYRTGGRDIQYF

V: TRBV29-1
size: -
D: -
J: TRBJ2-1
DNA: TGCAGCGTTGAATATGGGGGGTCCTTTCAGAGAGGGCAGTTCTTC
CDR3: CSVEYGGSFQRGQFF

V: TRBV23-1
size: -
D: TRBD1
J: TRBJ2-7
DNA: TGCGCCAGCAGCCGGGACAGGAGCTCCTACGAGCAGTACTTC
CDR3: CASSRDRSSYEQYF

V: TRBV2
size: -
D: TRBD1
J: TRBJ2-7
DNA: TGTGCCAGCAATAGGCAGGGGGTCTCCTACGAGCAGTACTTC
CDR3: CASNRQGVSYEQYF

V: TRBV7-9
size: -
D: -
J: TRBJ2-5
DNA: TGTGCCAGCAGCCCCCGGGGTCGGTACATGGACCAGTACTTC
CDR3: CASSPRGRYMDQYF

V: TRBV2
size: -
D: -
J: TRBJ1-1
DNA: TGTGCCAGCAGTGTGGGGCAGGCTAACGCTGAAGCTTTCTTT
CDR3: CASSVGQANAEAFF

V: TRBV4-1
size: -
D: TRBD2
J: TRBJ2-7
DNA: TGCGCCAGCAGCCACCCTCTAGCGGGAGCCTACGAGCAGTACTTC
CDR3: CASSHPLAGAYEQYF

V: TRBV9
size: -
D: -
J: TRBJ2-5
DNA: TGTGCCAGCAGCGTAGCCGATGGAGGGGCGGAGACCCAGTACTTC
CDR3: CASSVADGGAETQYF

V: TRBV5-1
size: -
D: TRBD2
J: TRBJ2-1
DNA: TGCGCCAGCAGCGATCTAGCGGGGGGCCGCTCCTACAATGAGCAGTTCTTC
CDR3: CASSDLAGGRSYNEQFF

V: TRBV7-3
size: -
D: -
J: TRBJ1-3
DNA: TGTGCCAGCAGCTTAGGCCAGGGAAACACCATATATTTT
CDR3: CASSLGQGNTIYF

V: TRBV2
size: -
D: -
J: TRBJ2-2
DNA: TGTGCCAGCAGTGGGGACAAGTCCGGGGAGCTGTTTTTT
CDR3: CASSGDKSGELFF

V: TRBV5-1
size: -
D: -
J: TRBJ2-5
DNA: TGCGCCAGCAGCCTCCAGGAGACCCAGTACTTC
CDR3: CASSLQETQYF

V: TRBV10-3
size: once
D: TRBD1
J: TRBJ1-5
DNA: TGTGCCATCAGTGAGTCTTCAGGGGGCGCAGGCAATCAGCCCCAGCATTTT
CDR3: CAISESSGGAGNQPQHF

V: TRBV7-8
size: once
D: TRBD1
J: TRBJ2-6
DNA: TGTGCCAGCAGCTTGGGGACAGGGGGTATGACTGGGGCCAACGTCCTGACTTTC
CDR3: CASSLGTGGMTGANVLTF

V: TRBV4-1
size: -
D: -
J: TRBJ1-4
DNA: TGCGCCAGCAGCCAAGATCTACTAAGGCGGACAAAAGGGGGAAAACTGTTTTTT
CDR3: CASSQDLLRRTKGGKLFF

V: TRBV9
size: few
D: TRBD1
J: TRBJ1-6
DNA: TGTGCCAGCAGCCCGACAGGGAGCAATTCACCCCTCCACTTT
CDR3: CASSPTGSNSPLHF

V: TRBV5-1
size: few
D: -
J: TRBJ2-7
DNA: TGCGCCAGCAGCGCCGGAGAACTGACCTCCTACGAGCAGTACTTC
CDR3: CASSAGELTSYEQYF

V: TRBV15
size: once
D: -
J: TRBJ2-1
DNA: TGTGCCACCAGCAGAGATGTGGGACAAGACAATCCAAAAAACAATGAGCAGTTCTTC
CDR3: CATSRDVGQDNPKNNEQFF

V: TRBV2
size: -
D: -
J: TRBJ1-2
DNA: TGTGCCAGCAGTGGCCGATGGGCAGCTAACTATGGCTACACCTTC
CDR3: CASSGRWAANYGYTF

V: TRBV28
size: -
D: -
J: TRBJ1-6
DNA: TGTGCCAGCAGTTTAGGGGACCTTGGGGGGAGCAGCTCACCCCTCCACTTT
CDR3: CASSLGDLGGSSSPLHF

V: TRBV5-5
size: -
D: -
J: TRBJ1-1
DNA: TGTGCCAGCAGCTGGGCCGGGAGTGAAGCTTTCTTT
CDR3: CASSWAGSEAFF